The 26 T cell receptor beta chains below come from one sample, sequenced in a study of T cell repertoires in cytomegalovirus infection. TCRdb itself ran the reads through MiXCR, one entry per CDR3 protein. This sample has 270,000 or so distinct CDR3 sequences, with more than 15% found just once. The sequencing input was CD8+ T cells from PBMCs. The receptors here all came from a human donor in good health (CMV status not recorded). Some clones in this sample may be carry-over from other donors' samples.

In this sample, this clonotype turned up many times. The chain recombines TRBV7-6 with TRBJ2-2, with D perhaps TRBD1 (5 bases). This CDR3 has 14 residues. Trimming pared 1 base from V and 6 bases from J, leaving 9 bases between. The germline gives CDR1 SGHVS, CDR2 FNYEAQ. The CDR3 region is CASSLVDRPGELFF. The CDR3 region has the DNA TGTGCCAGCAGCTTAGTCGACAGACCCGGGGAGCTGTTTTTT.

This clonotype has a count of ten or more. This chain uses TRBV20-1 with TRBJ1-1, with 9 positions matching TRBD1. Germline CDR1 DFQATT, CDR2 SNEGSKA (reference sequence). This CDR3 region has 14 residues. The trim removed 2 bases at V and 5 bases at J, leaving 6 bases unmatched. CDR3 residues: CSARLRDRVTEAFF. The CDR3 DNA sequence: TGCAGTGCTAGACTCCGGGACAGGGTGACTGAAGCTTTCTTT.

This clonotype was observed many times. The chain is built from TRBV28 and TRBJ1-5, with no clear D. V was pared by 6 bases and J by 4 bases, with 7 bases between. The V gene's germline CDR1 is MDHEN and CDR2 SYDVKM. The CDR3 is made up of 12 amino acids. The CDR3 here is CASRSGNQPQHF. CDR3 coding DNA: TGTGCCAGCAGATCCGGGAATCAGCCCCAGCATTTT.

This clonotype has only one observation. CDR3 residues: CASSSEGGFGLNTEAFF. For the CDR3, the DNA is TGTGCCAGCAGTTCAGAGGGAGGGTTTGGCTTGAACACTGAAGCTTTCTTT. The V call is TRBV28, the J call TRBJ1-1; D gene uncertain. This CDR3 has 17 amino acids. V was shortened by 4 bases and J by 0 bases, with 18 bases between the two germline ends. In germline, CDR1 is MDHEN, CDR2 SYDVKM.

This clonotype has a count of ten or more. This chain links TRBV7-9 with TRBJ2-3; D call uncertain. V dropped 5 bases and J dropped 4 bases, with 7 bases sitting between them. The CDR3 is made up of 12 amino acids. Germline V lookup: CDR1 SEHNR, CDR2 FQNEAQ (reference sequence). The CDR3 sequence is CASSPSPDTQYF. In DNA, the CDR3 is TGTGCCAGCAGCCCCTCACCAGATACGCAGTATTTT.

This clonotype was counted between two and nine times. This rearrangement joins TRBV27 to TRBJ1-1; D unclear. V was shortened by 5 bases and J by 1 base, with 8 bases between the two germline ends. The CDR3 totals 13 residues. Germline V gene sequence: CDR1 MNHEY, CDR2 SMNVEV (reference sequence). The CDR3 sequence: CASSGVGNTEAFF. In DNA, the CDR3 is TGTGCCAGCAGTGGGGTGGGGAACACTGAAGCTTTCTTT.

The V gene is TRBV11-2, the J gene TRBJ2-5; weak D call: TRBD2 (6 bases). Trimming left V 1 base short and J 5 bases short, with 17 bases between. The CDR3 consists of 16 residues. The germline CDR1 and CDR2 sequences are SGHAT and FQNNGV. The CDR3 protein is CASSLGIVGRGETQYF. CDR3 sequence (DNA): TGTGCCAGCAGCTTAGGCATAGTCGGTCGGGGGGAGACCCAGTACTTC.

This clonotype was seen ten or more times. CDR3: CASSPGPISYNEQFF. In nucleotides, the CDR3 is TGCGCCAGCAGCCCGGGACCGATCTCCTACAATGAGCAGTTCTTC. The chain is built from TRBV4-3 and TRBJ2-1; D is perhaps TRBD1 or TRBD2 (5 bases each). Germline CDR1 and CDR2: LGHNA and YSLEER. This CDR3 contains 15 residues. Trimming pared 4 bases from V and 0 bases from J, leaving 10 bases between.

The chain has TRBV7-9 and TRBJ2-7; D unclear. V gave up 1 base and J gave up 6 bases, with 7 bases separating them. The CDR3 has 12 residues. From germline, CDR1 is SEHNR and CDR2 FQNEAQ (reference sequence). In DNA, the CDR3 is TGTGCCAGCAGCTTAGTCTTGAGCGAGCAGTACTTC. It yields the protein CASSLVLSEQYF.

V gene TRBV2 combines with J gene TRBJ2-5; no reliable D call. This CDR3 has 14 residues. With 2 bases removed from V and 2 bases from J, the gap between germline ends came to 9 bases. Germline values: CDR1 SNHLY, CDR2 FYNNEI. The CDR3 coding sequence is TGTGCCAGCAGTGAACCGGCAGGACAAGAGACCCAGTACTTC. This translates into CASSEPAGQETQYF. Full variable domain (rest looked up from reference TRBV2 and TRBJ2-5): EPEVTQTPSHQVTQMGQEVILRCVPISNHLYFYWYRQILGQKVEFLVSFYNNEISEKSEIFDDQFSVERPDGSNFTLKIRSTKLEDSAMYFCASSEPAGQETQYFGPGTRLLVL.

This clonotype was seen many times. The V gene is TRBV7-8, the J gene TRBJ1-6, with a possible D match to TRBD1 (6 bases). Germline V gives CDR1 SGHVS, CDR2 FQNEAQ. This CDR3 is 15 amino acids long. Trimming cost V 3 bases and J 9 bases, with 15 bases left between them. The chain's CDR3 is CASSFDRLGGSPLHF. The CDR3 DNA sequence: TGTGCCAGCAGCTTCGACAGGTTGGGGGGTTCACCCCTCCACTTT.

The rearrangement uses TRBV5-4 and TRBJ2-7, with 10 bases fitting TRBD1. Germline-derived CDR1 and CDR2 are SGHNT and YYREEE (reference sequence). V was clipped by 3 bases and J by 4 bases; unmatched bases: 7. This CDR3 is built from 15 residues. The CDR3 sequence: CASSWGTGDLYEQYF. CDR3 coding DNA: TGTGCCAGCAGCTGGGGGACAGGGGATCTGTACGAGCAGTACTTC.

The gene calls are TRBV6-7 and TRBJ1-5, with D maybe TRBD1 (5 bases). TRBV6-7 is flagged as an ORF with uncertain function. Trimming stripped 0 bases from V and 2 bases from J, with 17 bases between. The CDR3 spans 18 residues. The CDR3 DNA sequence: TGTGCCAGCAGTTACTCGAAGTGGTCGGACATTGGCAATCAGCCCCAGCATTTT. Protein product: CASSYSKWSDIGNQPQHF.

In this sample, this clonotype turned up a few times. CDR3 DNA: TGTGCCATCAGTGAGGAGGACAGGGGAAACTATGGCTACACCTTC. Its translation is CAISEEDRGNYGYTF. The chain uses TRBV10-3 and TRBJ1-2, with TRBD1 matching over 9 bases. This CDR3 spans 15 amino acids. CDR1 is ENHRY, CDR2 SYGVKD, per germline. Trimming took 2 bases from V and 2 from J; bases not matched to a gene: 3.

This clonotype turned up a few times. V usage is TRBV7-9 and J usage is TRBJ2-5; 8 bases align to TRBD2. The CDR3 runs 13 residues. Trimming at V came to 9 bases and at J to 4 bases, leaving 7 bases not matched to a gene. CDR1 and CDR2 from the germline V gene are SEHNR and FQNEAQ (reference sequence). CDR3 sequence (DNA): TGTGCCAGTCGCCCTCGGGAGGGAGAGACCCAGTACTTC. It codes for CASRPREGETQYF.

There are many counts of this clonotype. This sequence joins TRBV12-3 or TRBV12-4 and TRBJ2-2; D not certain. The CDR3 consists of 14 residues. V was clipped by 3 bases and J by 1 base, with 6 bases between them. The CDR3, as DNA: TGTGCCAGCAGTTTCTTAGGGAACACCGGGGAGCTGTTTTTT. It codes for CASSFLGNTGELFF.

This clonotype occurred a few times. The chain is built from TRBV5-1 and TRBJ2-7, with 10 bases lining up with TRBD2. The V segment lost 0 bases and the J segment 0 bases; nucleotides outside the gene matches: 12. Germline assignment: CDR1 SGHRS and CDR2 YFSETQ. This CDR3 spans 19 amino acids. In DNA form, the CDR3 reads TGCGCCAGCAGCTTGGGAGAGCGGGGGGGCGTCTACTACTCCTACGAGCAGTACTTC. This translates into CASSLGERGGVYYSYEQYF.

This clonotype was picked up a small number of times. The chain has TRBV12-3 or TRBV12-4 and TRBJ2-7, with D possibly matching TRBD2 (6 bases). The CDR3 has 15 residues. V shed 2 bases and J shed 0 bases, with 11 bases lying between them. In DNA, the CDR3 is TGTGCCAGCAGTTTACGCGGGGTAGCCTCCTACGAGCAGTACTTC. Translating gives CASSLRGVASYEQYF.

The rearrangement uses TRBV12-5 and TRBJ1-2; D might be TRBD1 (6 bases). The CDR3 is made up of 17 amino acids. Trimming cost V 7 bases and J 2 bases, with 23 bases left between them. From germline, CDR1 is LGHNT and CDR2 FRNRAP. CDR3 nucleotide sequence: TGTGCTAGTGACAGGGATCAGGCCTTATCGGGAAACTATGGCTACACCTTC. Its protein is CASDRDQALSGNYGYTF. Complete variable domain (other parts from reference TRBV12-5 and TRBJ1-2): DARVTQTPRHKVTEMGQEVTMRCQPILGHNTVFWYRQTMMQGLELLAYFRNRAPLDDSGMPKDRFSAEMPDATLATLKIQPSEPRDSAVYFCASDRDQALSGNYGYTFGSGTRLTVV.

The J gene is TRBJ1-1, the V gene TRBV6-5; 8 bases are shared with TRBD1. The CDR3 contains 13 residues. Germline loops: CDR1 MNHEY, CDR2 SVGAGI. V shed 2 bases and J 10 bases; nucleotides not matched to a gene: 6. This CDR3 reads CASSYQTGAGAFF. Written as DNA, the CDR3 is TGTGCCAGCAGTTACCAGACAGGGGCGGGAGCTTTCTTT.

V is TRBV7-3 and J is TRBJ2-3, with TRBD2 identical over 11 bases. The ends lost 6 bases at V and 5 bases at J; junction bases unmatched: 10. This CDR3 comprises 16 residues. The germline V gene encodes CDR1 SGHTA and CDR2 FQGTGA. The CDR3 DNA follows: TGTGCCAGCAGTTCAATTAGCGGGGGGGGGGGAGATACGCAGTATTTT. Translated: CASSSISGGGGDTQYF.

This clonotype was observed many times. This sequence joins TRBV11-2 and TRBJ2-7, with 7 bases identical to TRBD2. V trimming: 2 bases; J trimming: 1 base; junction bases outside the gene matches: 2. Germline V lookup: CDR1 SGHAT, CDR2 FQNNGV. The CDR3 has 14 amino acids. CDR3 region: CASSLWGGSYEQYF. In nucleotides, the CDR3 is TGTGCCAGCAGCTTATGGGGGGGTTCCTACGAGCAGTACTTC.

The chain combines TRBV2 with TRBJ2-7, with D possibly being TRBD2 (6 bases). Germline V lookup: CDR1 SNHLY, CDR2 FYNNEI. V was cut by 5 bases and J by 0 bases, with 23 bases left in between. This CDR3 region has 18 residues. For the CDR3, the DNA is TGTGCCAGCAGTCTACACCCCCCAAGTGGGGGGAGCTCCTACGAGCAGTACTTC. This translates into CASSLHPPSGGSSYEQYF.

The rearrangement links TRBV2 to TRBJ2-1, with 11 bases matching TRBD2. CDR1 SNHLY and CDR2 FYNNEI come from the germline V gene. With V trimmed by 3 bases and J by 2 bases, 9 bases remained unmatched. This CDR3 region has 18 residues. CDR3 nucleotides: TGTGCCAGCAGTGATAGGCTAGCGGGGGGACCTACCTACAATGAGCAGTTCTTC. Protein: CASSDRLAGGPTYNEQFF.

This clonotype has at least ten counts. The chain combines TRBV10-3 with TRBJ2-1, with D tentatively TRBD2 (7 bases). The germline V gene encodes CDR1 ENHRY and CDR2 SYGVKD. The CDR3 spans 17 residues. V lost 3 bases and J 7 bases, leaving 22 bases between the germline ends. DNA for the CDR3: TGTGCCATCAGTGATCCCCTCTCAAGTGGGGGGGCGAATGAGCAGTTCTTC. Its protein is CAISDPLSSGGANEQFF.

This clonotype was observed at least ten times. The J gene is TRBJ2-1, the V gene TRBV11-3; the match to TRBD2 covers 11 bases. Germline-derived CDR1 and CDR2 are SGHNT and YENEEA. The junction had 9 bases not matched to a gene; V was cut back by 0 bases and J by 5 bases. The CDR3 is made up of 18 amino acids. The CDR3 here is CASSLDGRLAGTNNEQFF. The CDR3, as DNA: TGTGCCAGCAGCTTAGACGGTCGACTAGCGGGGACTAACAATGAGCAGTTCTTC.